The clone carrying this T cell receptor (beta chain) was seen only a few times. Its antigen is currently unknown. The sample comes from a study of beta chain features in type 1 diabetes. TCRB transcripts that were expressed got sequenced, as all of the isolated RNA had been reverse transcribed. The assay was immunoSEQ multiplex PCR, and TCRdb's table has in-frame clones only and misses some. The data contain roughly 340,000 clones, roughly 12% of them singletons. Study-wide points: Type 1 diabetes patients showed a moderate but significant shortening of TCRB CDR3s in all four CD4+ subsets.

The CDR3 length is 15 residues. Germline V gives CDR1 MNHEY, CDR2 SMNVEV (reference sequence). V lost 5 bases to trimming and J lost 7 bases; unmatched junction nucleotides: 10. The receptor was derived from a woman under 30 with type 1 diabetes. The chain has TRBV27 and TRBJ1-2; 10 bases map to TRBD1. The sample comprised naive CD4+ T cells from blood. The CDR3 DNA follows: TGTGCCAGCAGTACCCTCGGGACAGGGGCGGCTGGCTACACCTTC. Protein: CASSTLGTGAAGYTF.